This T cell receptor beta chain was profiled in a study of shared clonotypes between healthy human individuals. Turning to this clone: Its antigen is unidentified.

Every subset's genomic DNA went evenly onto several immunoSEQ plates. The protocol was immunoSEQ multiplex PCR, while the TCRdb copy is restricted to in-frame clones and leaves out a portion. The sample carries 1,500,000 or so clones, roughly 96% recorded once. CDR3 length equals 15 residues. The germline CDR1 and CDR2 sequences are SGHAT and FQNNGV. V was clipped by 2 bases and J by 5 bases, with 13 bases between them. Findings of the study overall: Naive subsets generally exceeded memory subsets in estimated richness. Clonotype sharing levels among donors were expected to vary with sequencing depth. Non-shared clonotypes showed lower generation probabilities than clonotypes common to all four donors.

The receptor's source is a man aged 25-40 years in good health. The genes are TRBV11-2 and TRBJ1-5, with unresolved D. Sequencing was carried out using naive CD4+ T cells sorted from blood. Subset of the sample: CD45RA+ positively selected. The CDR3: CASSLYGTFDQPQHF. DNA for the CDR3: TGTGCCAGCAGCTTATATGGTACATTTGATCAGCCCCAGCATTTT. Full variable domain (rest looked up from reference TRBV11-2 and TRBJ1-5): EAGVAQSPRYKIIEKRQSVAFWCNPISGHATLYWYQQILGQGPKLLIQFQNNGVVDDSQLPKDRFSAERLKGVDSTLKIQPAKLEDSAVYLCASSLYGTFDQPQHFGDGTRLSIL.